What follows are 24 T cell receptor beta chains derived from one specimen sequenced in a study of T cell responses to AZD1222 COVID-19 vaccine. The data were produced by immunoSEQ multiplex PCR, yet TCRdb's version contains in-frame clones alone and is incomplete. The table records roughly 270,000 clones, 90% to 95% of them present only once. The material sequenced was peripheral blood, taken 28 days after the second AZD1222 dose. All receptors come from an adult who received the AZD1222 COVID-19 vaccine.

This chain links TRBV5-5 with TRBJ2-7, with D perhaps TRBD1 or TRBD2 (7 bases each). Trimming took 4 bases from V and 0 from J, leaving 14 bases between them. The CDR3 consists of 15 residues. Germline CDR1 and CDR2: SGHKS and YYEKEE (reference sequence). The CDR3 is CASSRGAGGSYEQYF. As DNA, the CDR3 is TGTGCCAGCAGCCGGGGGGCAGGGGGCTCCTACGAGCAGTACTTC.

J is TRBJ2-5 and V is TRBV9; D gene uncertain. In germline, CDR1 is SGDLS, CDR2 YYNGEE. V dropped 0 bases and J dropped 5 bases, with 8 bases sitting between them. This CDR3 is built from 13 residues. CDR3 coding DNA: TGTGCCAGCAGCGTAGATCGGAGTGAGACCCAGTACTTC. Its protein product is CASSVDRSETQYF.

CDR3 nucleotides: TGTGCCCACAAGGAACAGCCAAACACTGAAGCTTTCTTT. Protein: CAHKEQPNTEAFF. The gene calls are TRBV21-1 and TRBJ1-1; the table's D call of TRBD1 was not tested on the DNA. TRBV21-1 represents a pseudogene. This CDR3 comprises 13 residues.

This chain uses TRBV6-2 or TRBV6-3 with TRBJ2-5, with D perhaps matching TRBD2 (5 bases). The germline V and J ends were trimmed by 6 bases and 5 bases, with 13 bases remaining between them. In germline, CDR1 is MNHEY, CDR2 SVGEGT. The CDR3 runs 13 residues. The CDR3 DNA reads TGTGCCAGCAGCCGACTATCGCTGGAGACCCAGTACTTC. This translates into CASSRLSLETQYF.

The rearrangement links TRBV3-1 (or the pseudogene TRBV3-2) to TRBJ2-2; D call uncertain. Germline assignment: CDR1 LGHDT and CDR2 YNNKEL (reference sequence). The V end was cut by 1 base, the J end by 4 bases, with 4 bases between. The CDR3 consists of 13 residues. CDR3 amino acids: CASSQVSTGELFF. DNA for the CDR3: TGTGCCAGCAGCCAAGTATCCACCGGGGAGCTGTTTTTT.

The sample holds one count of this clone. For the CDR3, the DNA is TGTGCCAGCAGTGGATCGGCAGGCCAATACACCTTC. Translated, it gives CASSGSAGQYTF. The rearrangement links TRBV2 to TRBJ1-2, with D uncertain. The CDR3 totals 12 residues. Germline V lookup: CDR1 SNHLY, CDR2 FYNNEI. Trimming pared 4 bases from V and 11 bases from J, leaving 14 bases between.

The CDR3 DNA follows: TGTGCCAGCAGCTCGATCAATTCACCCCTCCACTTT. Translated, it gives CASSSINSPLHF. This chain links TRBV7-6 with TRBJ1-6; D is ambiguous. CDR1 and CDR2 (germline): SGHVS, FNYEAQ. V was shortened by 4 bases and J by 7 bases, with 5 bases between the two germline ends. The CDR3 covers 12 residues. The full variable domain, its missing parts supplied by reference TRBV7-6 and TRBJ1-6, is GAGVSQSPRYKVTKRGQDVALRCDPISGHVSLYWYRQALGQGPEFLTYFNYEAQQDKSGLPNDRFSAERPEGSISTLTIQRTEQRDSAMYRCASSSINSPLHFGNGTRLTVT.

The chain employs TRBV5-5 and TRBJ2-3; D not certain. Deletions cut 3 bases from V and 4 bases from J, with 12 bases between. The CDR3 runs 14 residues. The germline V gene has CDR1 SGHKS and CDR2 YYEKEE (reference sequence). The CDR3 sequence: CASSSTRPADTQYF. The DNA of the CDR3 is TGTGCCAGCAGCTCGACGCGGCCGGCAGATACGCAGTATTTT.

The chain carries TRBV5-4 and TRBJ2-1; 13 nucleotides line up with TRBD2. The CDR3 has 15 amino acids. J lost 7 bases, V lost 0 bases, and 1 base had no gene match. The V gene's germline CDR1 is SGHNT and CDR2 YYREEE (reference sequence). The CDR3 reads CASSLGTSGSNEQFF. CDR3 in DNA: TGTGCCAGCAGCTTGGGGACTAGCGGGAGTAATGAGCAGTTCTTC.

This clone was counted at least ten times. J is TRBJ1-6 and V is TRBV10-3; TRBD1 agrees at 8 bases. The ends lost 4 bases at V and 0 bases at J; junction bases unmatched: 2. Per the germline V gene, CDR1 is ENHRY and CDR2 is SYGVKD. The CDR3 loop spans 16 amino acids. The CDR3 DNA reads as TGTGCCATCAGTGCAGGGGGCAGCTCCTATAATTCACCCCTCCACTTT. Its translation is CAISAGGSSYNSPLHF.

V is TRBV11-2 and J is TRBJ2-7; the D is unclear. Trimming stripped 4 bases from V and 2 bases from J, with 12 bases between. Germline V gene lookup returns CDR1 SGHAT and CDR2 FQNNGV. The CDR3 consists of 14 residues. CDR3 DNA: TGTGCCAGCAGCTCTATTACGGTACCCTACGAGCAGTACTTC. It encodes CASSSITVPYEQYF.

CDR3 sequence: CASLADTQYF. CDR3 nucleotide sequence: TGTGCCAGCTTGGCAGATACGCAGTATTTT. J is TRBJ2-3 and V is TRBV6-6; D gene uncertain. The CDR3 is 10 residues long. Germline V gene data show CDR1 as MNHNY and CDR2 as SVGAGI (reference sequence). Trimming cost V 8 bases and J 4 bases, with 4 bases left between them.

The rearrangement uses TRBV7-9 and TRBJ1-1, with TRBD1 matching over 7 bases. The CDR3 has 13 amino acids. The germline V gene encodes CDR1 SEHNR and CDR2 FQNEAQ (reference sequence). Losses at the gene ends were 5 bases for V and 5 bases for J; bases not matched to a gene: 5. The CDR3 reads CASSRDSPTEAFF. The CDR3 DNA reads as TGTGCCAGCAGCCGGGACAGCCCAACTGAAGCTTTCTTT.

This chain joins TRBV13 and TRBJ1-1; D call uncertain. V was pared by 5 bases and J by 4 bases, with 17 bases between. In germline, CDR1 is PRHDT, CDR2 FYEKMQ (reference sequence). The CDR3 covers 15 residues. The CDR3 region has the DNA TGTGCCAGCAGCCCCCAGAGGCAGGCACCCACTGAAGCTTTCTTT. Protein: CASSPQRQAPTEAFF.

The chain joins TRBV4-2 to TRBJ2-2; 7 bases agree with TRBD1. CDR3 size: 16 residues. Losses at the gene ends were 4 bases for V and 2 bases for J; bases not matched to a gene: 7. Germline CDR1 and CDR2: LGHNA and YNFKEQ. The CDR3 DNA is TGTGCCAGCAGCCGCCTCCGGGACAGTAACACCGGGGAGCTGTTTTTT. Amino acids: CASSRLRDSNTGELFF.

The table lists this clone with a few counts. The chain links TRBV28 to TRBJ2-7, with a weak D call TRBD2 (6 bases). CDR1 and CDR2 (germline): MDHEN, SYDVKM. The CDR3 is 14 residues long. V lost 5 bases and J 0 bases, leaving 11 bases between the germline ends. CDR3 protein: CASSPGTRSYEQYF. The DNA for the CDR3 is TGTGCCAGCAGTCCCGGGACTCGCTCCTACGAGCAGTACTTC.

The chain carries TRBV19 and TRBJ2-7; 12 bases map to TRBD2. The CDR3 extends over 15 amino acids. Germline lookup yields CDR1 LNHDA and CDR2 SQIVND (reference sequence). With 3 bases clipped from V and 5 bases from J, the junction kept 5 bases outside the gene matches. As DNA, the CDR3 is TGTGCCAGTAGTATCGTGGGACTAGCGGGCAACGAGCAGTACTTC. Residues: CASSIVGLAGNEQYF.

The chain employs TRBV5-4 and TRBJ2-2, with 7 bases lining up with TRBD1. The CDR3 is 13 amino acids. Trimming removed 4 bases from V and 5 bases from J; junction bases left unmatched: 2. Germline-derived CDR1 and CDR2 are SGHNT and YYREEE (reference sequence). CDR3 amino acids: CASSPQGTGELFF. Here the CDR3 DNA reads TGTGCCAGCAGCCCACAGGGGACCGGGGAGCTGTTTTTT.

This rearrangement joins TRBV19 to TRBJ2-7, with 9 positions matching TRBD1. CDR1 LNHDA and CDR2 SQIVND come from the germline V gene (reference sequence). Trimming at V came to 7 bases and at J to 7 bases, leaving 8 bases not matched to a gene. This CDR3 has 13 residues. In DNA, the CDR3 is TGTGCCAGTAAGGAACAGGGGGCAGGAGAGCAGTACTTC. This gives the protein CASKEQGAGEQYF.

CDR3 sequence reads: CASRRLAGNYEQYF. In DNA, the CDR3 is TGTGCCAGCAGGCGACTAGCTGGTAACTACGAGCAGTACTTC. The chain carries TRBV28 and TRBJ2-7, with TRBD2 identical over 7 bases. V shed 6 bases and J 3 bases; nucleotides not matched to a gene: 8. The CDR3 length is 14 residues. Germline-derived CDR1 and CDR2 are MDHEN and SYDVKM.

The J gene is TRBJ2-1, the V gene TRBV5-1; 8 bases are shared with TRBD2. Germline V gives CDR1 SGHRS, CDR2 YFSETQ. Trimming cost V 0 bases and J 3 bases; bases outside gene matches: 5. The CDR3 length is 16 residues. The CDR3 spells CASSLERGNVYNEQFF. The CDR3 DNA is TGCGCCAGCAGCTTGGAGCGGGGGAACGTCTACAATGAGCAGTTCTTC.

This rearrangement joins TRBV30 to TRBJ1-1; D is uncertain. Germline-derived CDR1 and CDR2 are GTSNPN and SVGIG (reference sequence). With 3 bases removed from V and 1 base from J, the gap between germline ends came to 6 bases. This CDR3 is 12 amino acids long. The CDR3 is CAWRHKNTEAFF. As DNA, the CDR3 is TGTGCCTGGAGACACAAGAACACTGAAGCTTTCTTT.

This chain links TRBV19 with TRBJ2-6, with TRBD1 matching over 10 bases. Germline-derived CDR1 and CDR2 are LNHDA and SQIVND (reference sequence). J gave up 2 bases and V 5 bases, and 15 bases lay outside the gene matches. There are 20 residues in the CDR3. The CDR3 coding sequence is TGTGCCAGTAGTCTAATTAGCGCCGGGACAGGGGTGGCTGGGGCCAACGTCCTGACTTTC. Protein sequence: CASSLISAGTGVAGANVLTF. Together with reference TRBV19 and TRBJ2-6, the CDR3 gives the full variable domain: DGGITQSPKYLFRKEGQNVTLSCEQNLNHDAMYWYRQDPGQGLRLIYYSQIVNDFQKGDIAEGYSVSREKKESFPLTVTSAQKNPTAFYLCASSLISAGTGVAGANVLTFGAGSRLTVL.

This chain uses TRBV5-4 with TRBJ2-2; perhaps TRBD2 as D (6 bases). The CDR3 has 13 amino acids. V was clipped by 5 bases and J by 7 bases, with 12 bases between them. CDR1 and CDR2 from the germline V gene are SGHNT and YYREEE (reference sequence). The CDR3, as DNA: TGTGCCAGCAGTACCGTGGGGGGCGGGGAGCTGTTTTTT. This encodes CASSTVGGGELFF.